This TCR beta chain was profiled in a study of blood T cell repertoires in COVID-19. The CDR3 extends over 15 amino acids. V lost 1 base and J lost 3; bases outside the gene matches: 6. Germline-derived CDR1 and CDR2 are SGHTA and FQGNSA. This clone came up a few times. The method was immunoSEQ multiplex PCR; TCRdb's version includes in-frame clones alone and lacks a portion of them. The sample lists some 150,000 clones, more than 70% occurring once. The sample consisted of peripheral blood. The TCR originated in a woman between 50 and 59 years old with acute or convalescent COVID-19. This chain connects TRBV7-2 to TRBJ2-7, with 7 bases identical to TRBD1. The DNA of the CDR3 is TGTGCCAGCAGCTTAGAAGGGGACAGAATCTACGAGCAGTACTTC. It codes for CASSLEGDRIYEQYF. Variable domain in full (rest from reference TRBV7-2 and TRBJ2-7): GAGVSQSPSNKVTEKGKDVELRCDPISGHTALYWYRQSLGQGLEFLIYFQGNSAPDKSGLPSDRFSAERTGGSVSTLTIQRTQQEDSAVYLCASSLEGDRIYEQYFGPGTRLTVT.